The 11 T cell receptor beta chains presented below share a single source sample, sequenced in a study of T cell changes during pregnancy in multiple sclerosis. Method: immunoSEQ multiplex PCR; TCRdb's copy keeps in-frame clones and lacks some. The data show around 100,000 clones, roughly nine tenths seen once. The sample in question was peripheral blood, obtained after pregnancy. These receptors originate from a female donor with multiple sclerosis, enrolled in a pregnancy study.

This rearrangement joins TRBV30 to TRBJ2-7; D ambiguous. Germline V gives CDR1 GTSNPN, CDR2 SVGIG (reference sequence). The ends were cut back, 5 bases at V and 8 bases at J, with 13 bases in the middle. This CDR3 is 11 amino acids long. The chain's CDR3 is CAWGKELKQYF. CDR3 in DNA: TGTGCCTGGGGTAAGGAGTTGAAGCAGTACTTC.

The chain couples TRBV19 to TRBJ2-1; TRBD1 matches at 11 bases. Germline lookup yields CDR1 LNHDA and CDR2 SQIVND (reference sequence). The ends lost 4 bases at V and 4 bases at J; junction bases unmatched: 9. This CDR3 is built from 17 residues. The CDR3 loop is CASSTRTGGEVYNEQFF. In DNA, the CDR3 is TGTGCCAGTAGTACTCGGACAGGGGGCGAGGTATACAATGAGCAGTTCTTC.

V usage is TRBV7-3 and J usage is TRBJ2-3; D not resolved. Germline assignment: CDR1 SGHTA and CDR2 FQGTGA. Trimming cost V 5 bases and J 6 bases, with 12 bases left between them. The CDR3 runs 13 residues. The CDR3 DNA is TGTGCCAGCAGCCTAGAGGTAACCGATACGCAGTATTTT. Translating gives CASSLEVTDTQYF.

CDR3 amino acids: CASSSPRGRSNQPQHF. CDR3 nucleotide sequence: TGTGCCAGCAGCTCCCCACGAGGGCGGAGCAATCAGCCCCAGCATTTT. V gene TRBV5-8 combines with J gene TRBJ1-5; D is unclear. Trimming cost V 3 bases and J 1 base, with 14 bases left between them. This CDR3 has 16 residues. The V gene's germline CDR1 is SGHTS and CDR2 YDEGEE.

The V gene is TRBV29-1, the J gene TRBJ2-5, with TRBD2 identical over 9 bases. Germline V gene sequence: CDR1 SQVTM, CDR2 ANQGSEA. V shed 3 bases, J shed 1 base, and the junction held 3 bases outside the gene matches. The CDR3 is 14 residues long. This chain's CDR3 is CSVDGRGGQETQYF. For the CDR3, the DNA is TGCAGCGTTGATGGGCGGGGGGGCCAAGAGACCCAGTACTTC.

V usage is TRBV14 and J usage is TRBJ2-5; D not resolved. Trimming pared 0 bases from V and 5 bases from J, leaving 10 bases between. This CDR3 region has 14 residues. The germline gives CDR1 SGHDN, CDR2 FVKESK. CDR3: CASSQEYSWETQYF. The CDR3 DNA follows: TGTGCCAGCAGCCAAGAGTACAGTTGGGAGACCCAGTACTTC.

The count of this clone is one. The chain combines TRBV15 with TRBJ1-4, with 8 nucleotides matching TRBD1. Looked up from germline, CDR1 is LNHNV and CDR2 is YYDKDF (reference sequence). This CDR3 comprises 16 residues. With V trimmed by 1 base and J by 7 bases, 8 bases remained unmatched. CDR3 DNA: TGTGCCACCAGCAGAGCGGTGGGCAGGGGGCTTGAAAAACTGTTTTTT. It yields the protein CATSRAVGRGLEKLFF.

This clone showed up just once. This rearrangement joins TRBV7-9 to TRBJ2-2; TRBD2 is a possible D gene (5 bases). V was shortened by 5 bases and J by 8 bases, with 9 bases between the two germline ends. The CDR3 has 12 residues. CDR1 and CDR2 from the germline V gene are SEHNR and FQNEAQ (reference sequence). For the CDR3, the DNA is TGTGCCAGCAGCGGCTCGGGGGGGGAGCTGTTTTTT. Translated: CASSGSGGELFF.

V usage is TRBV5-8 and J usage is TRBJ1-3, with a weak D call TRBD1 (5 bases). The germline gives CDR1 SGHTS, CDR2 YDEGEE. This CDR3 is built from 15 residues. Trimming took off 5 bases at V and 8 bases at J, with 20 bases between the two ends. The chain's CDR3 is CASRLGGAQSYTIYF. CDR3 sequence (DNA): TGTGCCAGCAGACTGGGAGGGGCGCAATCCTACACCATATATTTT.

The genes are TRBV19 and TRBJ1-5; 10 nucleotides line up with TRBD1. This CDR3 has 15 residues. From germline, CDR1 is LNHDA and CDR2 SQIVND (reference sequence). V gave up 6 bases and J gave up 6 bases; unmatched junction bases: 8. The CDR3 here is CASSHDRGLVQPQHF. For the CDR3, the DNA is TGTGCCAGTAGCCACGACAGGGGGCTCGTTCAGCCCCAGCATTTT.

The chain couples TRBV5-4 to TRBJ1-1; the D gene is possibly TRBD1 (5 bases). Trimming removed 2 bases at V and 5 bases at J, with 16 bases between. The CDR3 covers 15 residues. Germline-derived CDR1 and CDR2 are SGHNT and YYREEE (reference sequence). CDR3 protein: CASSFPGDKVTEAFF. CDR3 nucleotides: TGTGCCAGCAGCTTCCCGGGGGATAAGGTGACTGAAGCTTTCTTT.